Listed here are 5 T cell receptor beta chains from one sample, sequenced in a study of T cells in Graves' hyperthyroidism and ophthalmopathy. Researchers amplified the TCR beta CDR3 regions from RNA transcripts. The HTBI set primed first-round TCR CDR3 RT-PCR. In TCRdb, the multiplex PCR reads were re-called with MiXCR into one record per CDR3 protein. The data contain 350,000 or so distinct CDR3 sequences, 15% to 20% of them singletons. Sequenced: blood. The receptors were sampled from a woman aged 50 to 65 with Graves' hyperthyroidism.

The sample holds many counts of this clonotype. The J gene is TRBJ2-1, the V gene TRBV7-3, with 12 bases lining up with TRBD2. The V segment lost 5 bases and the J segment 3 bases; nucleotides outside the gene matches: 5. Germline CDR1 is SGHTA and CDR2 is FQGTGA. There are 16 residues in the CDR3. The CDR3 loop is CASSSGLAGRYNEQFF. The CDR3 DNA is TGTGCCAGCAGCAGTGGACTAGCGGGACGCTACAATGAGCAGTTCTTC.

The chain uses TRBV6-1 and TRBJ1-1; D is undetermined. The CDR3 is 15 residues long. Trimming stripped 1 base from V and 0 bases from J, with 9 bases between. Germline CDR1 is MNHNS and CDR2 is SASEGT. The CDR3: CASSEEILLNTEAFF. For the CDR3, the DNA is TGTGCCAGCAGTGAAGAAATACTTCTGAACACTGAAGCTTTCTTT.

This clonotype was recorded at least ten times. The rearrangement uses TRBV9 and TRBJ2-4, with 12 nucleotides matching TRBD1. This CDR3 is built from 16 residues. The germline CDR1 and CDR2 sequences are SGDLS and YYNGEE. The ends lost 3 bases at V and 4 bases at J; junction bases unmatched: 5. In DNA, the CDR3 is TGTGCCAGCAGCGAGGGGACAGGGGGCACAAAAAACATTCAGTACTTC. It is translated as CASSEGTGGTKNIQYF.

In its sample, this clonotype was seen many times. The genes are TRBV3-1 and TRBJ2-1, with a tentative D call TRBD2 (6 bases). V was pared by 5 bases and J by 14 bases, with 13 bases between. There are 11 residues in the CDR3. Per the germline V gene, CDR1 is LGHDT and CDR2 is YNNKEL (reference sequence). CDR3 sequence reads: CASSSQGGEFF. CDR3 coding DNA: TGTGCCAGCAGCTCCCAAGGAGGGGAGTTCTTC.

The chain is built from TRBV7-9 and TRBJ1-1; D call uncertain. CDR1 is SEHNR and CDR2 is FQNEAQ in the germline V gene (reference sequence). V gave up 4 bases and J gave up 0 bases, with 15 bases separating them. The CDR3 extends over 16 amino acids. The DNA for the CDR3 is TGTGCCAGCAGCTCCTCGTCGAGTAGGATGAACACTGAAGCTTTCTTT. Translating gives CASSSSSSRMNTEAFF.